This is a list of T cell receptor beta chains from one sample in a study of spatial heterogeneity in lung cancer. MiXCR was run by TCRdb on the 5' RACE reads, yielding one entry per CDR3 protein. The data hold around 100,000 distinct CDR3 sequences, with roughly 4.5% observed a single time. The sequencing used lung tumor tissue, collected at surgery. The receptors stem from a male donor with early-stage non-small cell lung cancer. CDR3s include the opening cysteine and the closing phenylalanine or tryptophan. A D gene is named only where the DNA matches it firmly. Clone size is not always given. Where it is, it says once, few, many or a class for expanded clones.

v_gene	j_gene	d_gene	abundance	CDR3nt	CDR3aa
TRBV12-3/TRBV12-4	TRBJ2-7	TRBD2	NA	TGTGCCAGCAGTTTACTCCGGGGGGGAGAGCAGTACTTC	CASSLLRGGEQYF
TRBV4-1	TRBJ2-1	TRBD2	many	TGCGCCAGCAGCCAGAGTAGGCTAGCGGCCACAAATGAGCAGTTCTTC	CASSQSRLAATNEQFF
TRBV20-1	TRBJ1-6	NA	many	TGCAGTGTTATTCCGGGACGGAATAATTCACCCCTCCACTTT	CSVIPGRNNSPLHF
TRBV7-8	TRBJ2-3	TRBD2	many	TGTGCCAGCAGCTTTGATTTACTAGCGGAATCCGGAGATACGCAGTATTTT	CASSFDLLAESGDTQYF
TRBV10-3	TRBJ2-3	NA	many	TGTGCCATCAGTGGGGGTCCGGGTTCTGATACGCAGTATTTT	CAISGGPGSDTQYF
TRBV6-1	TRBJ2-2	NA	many	TGTGCCGGATCTAGGGGTACCGGGGAGCTGTTTTTT	CAGSRGTGELFF
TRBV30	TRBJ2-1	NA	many	TGTGCCTGGAGTGTCTTTGAGACTGTTATCTACAATGAGCAGTTCTTC	CAWSVFETVIYNEQFF
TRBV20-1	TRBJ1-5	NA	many	TGCAGTGCTAGTGGGCAGACGGATCATACCCAGCCCCAGCATTTT	CSASGQTDHTQPQHF
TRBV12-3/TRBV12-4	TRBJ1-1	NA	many	TGTGCCAGCAGTTTAGGGGCGGTGAACACTGAAGCTTTCTTT	CASSLGAVNTEAFF
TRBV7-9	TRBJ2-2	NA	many	TGTGCCAGCAGCCCACTCCCAGTTACCTTGAGCGGGGAGCTGTTTTTT	CASSPLPVTLSGELFF
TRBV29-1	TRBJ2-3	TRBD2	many	TGCAGCGTTGAAGTATCAAGCGGGAGGGCCTGGGTCGATACGCAGTATTTT	CSVEVSSGRAWVDTQYF
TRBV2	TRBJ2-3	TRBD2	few	TGTGCCAGCAGTGAAACTCAGCGGGAGTCAGGCACGCAGTATTTT	CASSETQRESGTQYF
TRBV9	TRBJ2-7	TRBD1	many	TGTGCCAGCAGCCCGCGACAGGGAAGCTCCTACGAGCAGTACTTC	CASSPRQGSSYEQYF
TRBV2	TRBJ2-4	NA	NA	TGTGCCAGCAGGGATGACTTGTCCAACTACATTCAGTACTTC	CASRDDLSNYIQYF
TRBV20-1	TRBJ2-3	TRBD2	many	TGCAGTGCTAGAGCCGGACTAGCGGGAGCCGGCACAGATACGCAGTATTTT	CSARAGLAGAGTDTQYF
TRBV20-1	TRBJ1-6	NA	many	TGCAGTGCTAGAGATCGGATGGGGAATTCACCCCTCCACTTT	CSARDRMGNSPLHF
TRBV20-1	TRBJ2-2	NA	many	TGCAGTGCTAGAGATCCCAACACCGGGGAGCTGTTTTTT	CSARDPNTGELFF
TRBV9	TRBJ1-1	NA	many	TGTGCCAGCAGCGGGTCCGGGACCGCGAATGAAGCTTTCTTT	CASSGSGTANEAFF
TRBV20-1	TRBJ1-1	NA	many	TGCAGTGCTAGAGATCTGGGGGGCCAATTCAACACTGAAGCTTTCTTT	CSARDLGGQFNTEAFF
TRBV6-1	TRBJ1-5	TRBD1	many	TGTGCCAGCAGTGGGGGACAGCTTAGCAATCAGCCCCAGCATTTT	CASSGGQLSNQPQHF
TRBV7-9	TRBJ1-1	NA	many	TGTGCCAGCAGCCATGGGGGCCGGGGGGCGATTGAAGCTTTCTTT	CASSHGGRGAIEAFF
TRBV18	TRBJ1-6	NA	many	TGTGCCAGCTCACCCCGGGAGCAGAATTCACCCCTCCACTTT	CASSPREQNSPLHF
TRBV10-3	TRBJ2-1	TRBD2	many	TGTGCCATCAGTGAGGGGACTAGCGAGAACTACAATGAGCAGTTCTTC	CAISEGTSENYNEQFF
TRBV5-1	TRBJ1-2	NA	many	TGCGCCAGCAGCTTGGCCGGGGCCGTCTCAGGCTACACCTTC	CASSLAGAVSGYTF
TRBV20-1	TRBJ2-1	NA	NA	TGCAGTGCTAGCCGATCCCCAGGGAATGAGCAGTTCTTC	CSASRSPGNEQFF
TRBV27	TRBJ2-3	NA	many	TGTGCCAGCGAGAGGGTCAGCGGCGGGACCATCACAGATACGCAGTATTTT	CASERVSGGTITDTQYF
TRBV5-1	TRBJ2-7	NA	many	TGCGCCAGCTCTTACGGGGAGGAGCAGTACTTC	CASSYGEEQYF
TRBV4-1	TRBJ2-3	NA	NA	TGCGCCAGCAGCCTCAGTCAGCCAGATACGCAGTATTTT	CASSLSQPDTQYF
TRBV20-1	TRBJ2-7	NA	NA	TGCAGTGCTAGAGAATCAGGGATCTCCTACGAGCAGTACTTC	CSARESGISYEQYF
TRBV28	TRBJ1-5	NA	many	TGTGCCAGCATTACACATGACCAGGCCCAGCATTTT	CASITHDQAQHF
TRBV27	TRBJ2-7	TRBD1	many	TGTGCCAGCGGACCCGGACAGGGATACGAGCAGTACTTC	CASGPGQGYEQYF
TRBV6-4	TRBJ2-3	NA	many	TGTGCCAGCAGTAGGAGGGAATCAGATACGCAGTATTTT	CASSRRESDTQYF
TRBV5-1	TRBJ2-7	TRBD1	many	TGCGCCAGCAGCTTGGGACAGGGGGCCTACGAGCAGTACTTC	CASSLGQGAYEQYF